The clone carrying this T cell receptor beta chain was observed a handful of times. Its specificity is unknown. Time point noted: sample taken at primary tumor resection. The source of the sample is a study of spatial heterogeneity in lung cancer. This CDR3 has 13 amino acids. Germline V gene data show CDR1 as SEHNR and CDR2 as FQNEAQ (reference sequence). V lost 5 bases, J lost 5 bases, and 12 bases lay in between. TCRdb used MiXCR to reprocess the 5' RACE reads, holding one entry per CDR3 protein. This sample yields 100,000 or so distinct CDR3 sequences, of which nearly 4.5% are seen a single time; about 20% belongs to the top ten. Whole-study results and caveats: Counts of expanded intratumoral alpha and beta TCRs tracked tumor mutation counts.

The input for sequencing was lung tumor tissue, taken at surgery. V gene TRBV7-9 combines with J gene TRBJ1-1; D remains ambiguous. The sequence was obtained from a male donor with early-stage non-small cell lung cancer. CDR3 DNA sequence: TGTGCCAGCAGCCCCAGCGTAGCAACTGAAGCTTTCTTT. This translates into CASSPSVATEAFF.